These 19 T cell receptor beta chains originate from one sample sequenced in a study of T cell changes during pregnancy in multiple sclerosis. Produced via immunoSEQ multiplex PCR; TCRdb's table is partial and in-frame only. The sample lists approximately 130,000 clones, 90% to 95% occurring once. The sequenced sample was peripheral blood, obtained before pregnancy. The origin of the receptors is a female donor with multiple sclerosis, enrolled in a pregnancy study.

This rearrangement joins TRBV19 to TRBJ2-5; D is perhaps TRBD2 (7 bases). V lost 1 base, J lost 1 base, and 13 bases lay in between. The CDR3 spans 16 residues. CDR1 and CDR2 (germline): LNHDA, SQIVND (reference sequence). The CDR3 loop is CASSIGTGRGQETQYF. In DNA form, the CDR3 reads TGTGCCAGTAGTATAGGAACAGGGAGGGGCCAAGAGACCCAGTACTTC.

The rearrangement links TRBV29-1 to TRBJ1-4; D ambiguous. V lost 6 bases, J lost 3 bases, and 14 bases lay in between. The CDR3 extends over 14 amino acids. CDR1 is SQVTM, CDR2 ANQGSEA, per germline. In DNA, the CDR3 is TGCAGCGTCCGCTCGGGAGCGGCTAATGAAAAACTGTTTTTT. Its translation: CSVRSGAANEKLFF.

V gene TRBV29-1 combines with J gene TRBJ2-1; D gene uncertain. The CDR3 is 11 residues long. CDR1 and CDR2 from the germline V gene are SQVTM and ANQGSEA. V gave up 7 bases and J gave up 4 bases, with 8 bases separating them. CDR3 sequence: CSGENYNEQFF. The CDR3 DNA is TGCAGCGGCGAAAATTACAATGAGCAGTTCTTC.

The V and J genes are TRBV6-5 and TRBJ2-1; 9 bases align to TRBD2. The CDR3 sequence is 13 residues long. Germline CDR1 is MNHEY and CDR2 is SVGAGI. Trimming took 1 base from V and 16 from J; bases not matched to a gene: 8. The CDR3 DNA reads TGTGCCAGCAGTTACTTCCAAAGCGGGAGGCAATTCTTC. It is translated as CASSYFQSGRQFF.

CDR3 coding DNA: TGTGCCAGCAGCTACGACAGGGCAGCCTCTATTGAAGCTTTCTTT. Amino acids: CASSYDRAASIEAFF. The J gene is TRBJ1-1, the V gene TRBV5-6, with 7 nucleotides matching TRBD1. J was trimmed by 7 bases and V by 3 bases; bases with no gene match: 12. Germline values: CDR1 SGHDT, CDR2 YYEEEE. The CDR3 runs to 15 residues.

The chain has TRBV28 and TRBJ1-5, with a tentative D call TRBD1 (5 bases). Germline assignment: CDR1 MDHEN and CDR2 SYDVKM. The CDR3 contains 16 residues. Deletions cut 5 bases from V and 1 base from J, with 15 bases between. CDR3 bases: TGTGCCAGCAGTCCGAACCAGGGAGGAAGCAATCAGCCCCAGCATTTT. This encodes CASSPNQGGSNQPQHF. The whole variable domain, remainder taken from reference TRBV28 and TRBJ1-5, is DVKVTQSSRYLVKRTGEKVFLECVQDMDHENMFWYRQDPGLGLRLIYFSYDVKMKEKGDIPEGYSVSREKKERFSLILESASTNQTSMYLCASSPNQGGSNQPQHFGDGTRLSIL.

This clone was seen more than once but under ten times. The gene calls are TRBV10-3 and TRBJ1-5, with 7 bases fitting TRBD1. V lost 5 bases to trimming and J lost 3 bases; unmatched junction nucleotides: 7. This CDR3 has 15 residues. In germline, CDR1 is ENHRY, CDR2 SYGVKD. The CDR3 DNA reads TGTGCCATCAGTTCCGCGGGACAGATCAATCAGCCCCAGCATTTT. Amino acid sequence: CAISSAGQINQPQHF.

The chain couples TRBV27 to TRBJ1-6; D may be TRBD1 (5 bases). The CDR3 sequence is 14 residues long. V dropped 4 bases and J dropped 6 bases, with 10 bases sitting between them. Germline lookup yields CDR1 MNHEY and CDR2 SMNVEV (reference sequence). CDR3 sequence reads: CASSSRQSNSPLHF. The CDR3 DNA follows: TGTGCCAGCAGTTCTCGACAGAGTAATTCACCCCTCCACTTT.

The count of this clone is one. CDR3 bases: TGTGCCAGCAGTTACGGCAGCGCAAATTCACCCCTCCACTTT. Translation: CASSYGSANSPLHF. This chain connects TRBV6-6 to TRBJ1-6; D is unresolved. V was trimmed by 2 bases and J by 7 bases, leaving 9 bases between them. The CDR3 runs 14 residues. Germline-derived CDR1 and CDR2 are MNHNY and SVGAGI (reference sequence).

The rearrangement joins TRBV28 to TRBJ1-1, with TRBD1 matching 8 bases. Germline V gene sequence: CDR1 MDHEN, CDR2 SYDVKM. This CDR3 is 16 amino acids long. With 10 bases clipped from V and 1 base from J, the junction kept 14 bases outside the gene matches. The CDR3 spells CAIGASRGRRNTEAFF. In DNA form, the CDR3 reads TGTGCCATCGGGGCAAGCAGGGGGCGAAGGAACACTGAAGCTTTCTTT. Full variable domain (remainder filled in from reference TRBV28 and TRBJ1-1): DVKVTQSSRYLVKRTGEKVFLECVQDMDHENMFWYRQDPGLGLRLIYFSYDVKMKEKGDIPEGYSVSREKKERFSLILESASTNQTSMYLCAIGASRGRRNTEAFFGQGTRLTVV.

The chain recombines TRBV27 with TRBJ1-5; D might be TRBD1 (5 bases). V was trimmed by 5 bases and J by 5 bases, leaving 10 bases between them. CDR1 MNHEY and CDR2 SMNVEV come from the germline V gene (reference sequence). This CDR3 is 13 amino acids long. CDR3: CASSPGMDQPQHF. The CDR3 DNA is TGTGCCAGCAGTCCAGGGATGGATCAGCCCCAGCATTTT.

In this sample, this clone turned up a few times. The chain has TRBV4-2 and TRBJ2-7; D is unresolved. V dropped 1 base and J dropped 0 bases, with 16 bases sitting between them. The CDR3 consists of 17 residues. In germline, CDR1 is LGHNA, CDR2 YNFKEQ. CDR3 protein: CASSQGPTSAASYEQYF. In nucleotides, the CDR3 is TGTGCCAGCAGCCAAGGTCCAACCTCGGCGGCCTCCTACGAGCAGTACTTC.

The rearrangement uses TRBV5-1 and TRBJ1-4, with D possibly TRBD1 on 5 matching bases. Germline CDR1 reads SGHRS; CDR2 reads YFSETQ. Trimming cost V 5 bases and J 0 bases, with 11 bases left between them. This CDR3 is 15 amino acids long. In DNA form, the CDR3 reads TGCGCCAGCAGGGTGACAGATGCAACTAATGAAAAACTGTTTTTT. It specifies CASRVTDATNEKLFF.

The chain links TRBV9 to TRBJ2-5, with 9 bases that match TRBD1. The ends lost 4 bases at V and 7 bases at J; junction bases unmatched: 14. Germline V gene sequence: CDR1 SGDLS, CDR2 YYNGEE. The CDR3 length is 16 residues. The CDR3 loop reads CASSSGSQGAVGTQYF. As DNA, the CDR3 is TGTGCCAGCAGCTCAGGGTCACAGGGGGCCGTCGGGACCCAGTACTTC. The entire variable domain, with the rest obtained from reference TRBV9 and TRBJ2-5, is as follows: DSGVTQTPKHLITATGQRVTLRCSPRSGDLSVYWYQQSLDQGLQFLIQYYNGEERAKGNILERFSAQQFPDLHSELNLSSLELGDSALYFCASSSGSQGAVGTQYFGPGTRLLVL.

CDR3 residues: CASSLQGATNTGELFF. DNA for the CDR3: TGTGCCAGCAGTTTACAGGGGGCCACGAACACCGGGGAGCTGTTTTTT. This sequence joins TRBV28 and TRBJ2-2; 8 nucleotides align to TRBD1. This CDR3 is built from 16 residues. V lost 2 bases and J lost 0; bases outside the gene matches: 2. Germline CDR1 and CDR2: MDHEN and SYDVKM.

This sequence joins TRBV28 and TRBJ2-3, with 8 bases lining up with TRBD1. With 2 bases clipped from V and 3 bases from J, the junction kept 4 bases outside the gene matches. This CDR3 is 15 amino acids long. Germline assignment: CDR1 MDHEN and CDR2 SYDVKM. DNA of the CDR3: TGTGCCAGCAGTTTAGTGGACAGGGATACAGATACGCAGTATTTT. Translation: CASSLVDRDTDTQYF.

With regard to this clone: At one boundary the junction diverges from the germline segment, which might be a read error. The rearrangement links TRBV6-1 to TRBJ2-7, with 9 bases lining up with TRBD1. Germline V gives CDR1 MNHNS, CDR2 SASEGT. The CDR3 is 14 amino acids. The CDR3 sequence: CASTQGQGTYKQYF. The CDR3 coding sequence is TGTGCCAGCACTCAAGGACAGGGGACCTACAAGCAGTACTTC.

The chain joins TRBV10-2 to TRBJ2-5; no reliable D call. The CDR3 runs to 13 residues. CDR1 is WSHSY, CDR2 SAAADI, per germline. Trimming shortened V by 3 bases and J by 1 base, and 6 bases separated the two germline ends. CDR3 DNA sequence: TGCGCCAGCAGTGATGGGCCCCAAGAGACCCAGTACTTC. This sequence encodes CASSDGPQETQYF.

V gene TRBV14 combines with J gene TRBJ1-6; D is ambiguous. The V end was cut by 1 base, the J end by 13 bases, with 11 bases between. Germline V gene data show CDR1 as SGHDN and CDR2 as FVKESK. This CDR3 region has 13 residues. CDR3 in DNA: TGTGCCAGCAGCCAAGTCGGGAACGGGCCCCTCCACTTT. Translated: CASSQVGNGPLHF.